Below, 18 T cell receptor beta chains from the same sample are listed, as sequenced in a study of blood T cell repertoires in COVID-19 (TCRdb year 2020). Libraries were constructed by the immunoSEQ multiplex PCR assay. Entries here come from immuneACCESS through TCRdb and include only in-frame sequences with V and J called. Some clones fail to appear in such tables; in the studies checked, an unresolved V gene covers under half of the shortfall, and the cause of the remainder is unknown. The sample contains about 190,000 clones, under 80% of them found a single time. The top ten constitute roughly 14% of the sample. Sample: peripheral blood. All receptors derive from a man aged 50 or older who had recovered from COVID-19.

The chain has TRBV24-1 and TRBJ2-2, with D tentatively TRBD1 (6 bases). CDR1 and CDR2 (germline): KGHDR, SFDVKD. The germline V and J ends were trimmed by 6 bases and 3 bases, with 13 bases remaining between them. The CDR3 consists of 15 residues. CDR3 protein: CATSLQGSDTGELFF. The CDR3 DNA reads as TGTGCCACCAGTCTCCAGGGGTCAGACACCGGGGAGCTGTTTTTT.

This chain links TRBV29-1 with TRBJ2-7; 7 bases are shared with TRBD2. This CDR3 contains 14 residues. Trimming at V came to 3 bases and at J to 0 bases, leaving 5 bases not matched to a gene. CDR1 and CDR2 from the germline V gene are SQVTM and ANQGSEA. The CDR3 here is CSVDGGRPSYEQYF. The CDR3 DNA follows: TGCAGCGTTGACGGCGGGAGACCCTCCTACGAGCAGTACTTC.

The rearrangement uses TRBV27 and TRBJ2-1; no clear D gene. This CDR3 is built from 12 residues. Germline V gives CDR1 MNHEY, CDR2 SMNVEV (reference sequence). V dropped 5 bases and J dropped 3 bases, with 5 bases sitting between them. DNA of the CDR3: TGTGCCAGCAGTGGAGACTACAATGAGCAGTTCTTC. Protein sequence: CASSGDYNEQFF.

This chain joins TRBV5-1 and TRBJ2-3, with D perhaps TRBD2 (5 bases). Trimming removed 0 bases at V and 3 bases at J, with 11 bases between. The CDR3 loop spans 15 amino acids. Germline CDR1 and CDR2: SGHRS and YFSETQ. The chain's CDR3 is CASSLVRGMTDTQYF. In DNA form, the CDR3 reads TGCGCCAGCAGCTTGGTCCGGGGTATGACAGATACGCAGTATTTT.

The CDR3 here is CASTQPWDRAEAFF. The CDR3 DNA follows: TGTGCCAGCACCCAACCCTGGGACAGGGCTGAAGCTTTCTTT. The rearrangement uses TRBV28 and TRBJ1-1, with TRBD1 matching 9 bases. V gave up 7 bases and J gave up 6 bases; unmatched junction bases: 9. In germline, CDR1 is MDHEN, CDR2 SYDVKM. This CDR3 is 14 amino acids long. Full variable domain (remainder filled in from reference TRBV28 and TRBJ1-1): DVKVTQSSRYLVKRTGEKVFLECVQDMDHENMFWYRQDPGLGLRLIYFSYDVKMKEKGDIPEGYSVSREKKERFSLILESASTNQTSMYLCASTQPWDRAEAFFGQGTRLTVV.

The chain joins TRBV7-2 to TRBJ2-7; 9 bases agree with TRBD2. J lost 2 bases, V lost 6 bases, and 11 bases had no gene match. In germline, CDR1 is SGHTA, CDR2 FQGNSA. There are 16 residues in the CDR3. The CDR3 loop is CASSPIGGRVTYEQYF. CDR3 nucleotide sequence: TGTGCCAGCAGTCCCATTGGCGGGAGGGTTACCTACGAGCAGTACTTC.

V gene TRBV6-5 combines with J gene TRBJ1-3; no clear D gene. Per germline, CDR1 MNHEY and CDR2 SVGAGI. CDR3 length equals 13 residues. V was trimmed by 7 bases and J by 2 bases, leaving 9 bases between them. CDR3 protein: CASKEFTGNTIYF. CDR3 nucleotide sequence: TGTGCCAGCAAGGAGTTTACTGGAAACACCATATATTTT.

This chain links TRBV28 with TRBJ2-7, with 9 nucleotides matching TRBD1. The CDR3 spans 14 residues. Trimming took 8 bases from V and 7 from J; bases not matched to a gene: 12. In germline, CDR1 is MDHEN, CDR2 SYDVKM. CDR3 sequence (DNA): TGTGCCAGCGGGACACAGGGGGCGCAACGGGAGCAGTACTTC. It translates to CASGTQGAQREQYF. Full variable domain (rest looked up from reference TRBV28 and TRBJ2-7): DVKVTQSSRYLVKRTGEKVFLECVQDMDHENMFWYRQDPGLGLRLIYFSYDVKMKEKGDIPEGYSVSREKKERFSLILESASTNQTSMYLCASGTQGAQREQYFGPGTRLTVT.

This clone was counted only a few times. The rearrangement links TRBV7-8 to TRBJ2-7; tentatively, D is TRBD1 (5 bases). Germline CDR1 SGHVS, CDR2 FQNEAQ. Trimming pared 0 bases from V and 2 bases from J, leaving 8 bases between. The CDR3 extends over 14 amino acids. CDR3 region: CASSLAARAYEQYF. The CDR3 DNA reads TGTGCCAGCAGCTTAGCGGCCAGGGCCTACGAGCAGTACTTC.

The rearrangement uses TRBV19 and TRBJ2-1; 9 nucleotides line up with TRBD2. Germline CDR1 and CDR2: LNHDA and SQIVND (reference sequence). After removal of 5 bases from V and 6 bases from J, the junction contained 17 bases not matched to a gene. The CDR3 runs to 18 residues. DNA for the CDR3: TGTGCCAGTAGTCCTTGGGGAGCGGGAGGCCGTCATAGCAATGAGCAGTTCTTC. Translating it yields CASSPWGAGGRHSNEQFF.

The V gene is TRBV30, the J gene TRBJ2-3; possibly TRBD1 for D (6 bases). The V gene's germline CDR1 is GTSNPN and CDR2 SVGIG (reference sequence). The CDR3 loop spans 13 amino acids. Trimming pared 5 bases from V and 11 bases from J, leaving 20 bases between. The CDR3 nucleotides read TGTGCCTGGGGGGGCTTCCCCCGGTCGGTGCAGTATTTT. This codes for CAWGGFPRSVQYF.

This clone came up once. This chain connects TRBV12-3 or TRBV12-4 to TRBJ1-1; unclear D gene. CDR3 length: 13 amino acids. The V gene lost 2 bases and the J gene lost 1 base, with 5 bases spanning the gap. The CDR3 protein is CASSLRGNTEAFF. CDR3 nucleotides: TGTGCCAGCAGTTTACGGGGGAACACTGAAGCTTTCTTT.

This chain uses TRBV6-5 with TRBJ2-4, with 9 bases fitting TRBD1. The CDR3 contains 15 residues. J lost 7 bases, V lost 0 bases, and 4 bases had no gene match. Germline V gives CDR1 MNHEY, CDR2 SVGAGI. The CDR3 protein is CASSYSYRGPNIQYF. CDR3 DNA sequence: TGTGCCAGCAGTTACTCCTACAGGGGGCCGAACATTCAGTACTTC.

The CDR3 DNA reads TGTGCCAGCACCAACCCGGGGGGCGCGAGTGAAGCTTTCTTT. As protein: CASTNPGGASEAFF. The rearrangement uses TRBV27 and TRBJ1-1, with D maybe TRBD1 (6 bases). There are 14 residues in the CDR3. Germline-derived CDR1 and CDR2 are MNHEY and SMNVEV (reference sequence). Trimming left V 7 bases short and J 7 bases short, with 19 bases between.

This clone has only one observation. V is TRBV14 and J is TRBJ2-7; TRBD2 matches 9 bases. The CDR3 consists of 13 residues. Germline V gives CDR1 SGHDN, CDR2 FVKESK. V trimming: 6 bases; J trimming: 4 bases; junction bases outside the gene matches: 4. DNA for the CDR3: TGTGCCAGCAGTCCTAGCGGGATTTACGAGCAGTACTTC. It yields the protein CASSPSGIYEQYF.

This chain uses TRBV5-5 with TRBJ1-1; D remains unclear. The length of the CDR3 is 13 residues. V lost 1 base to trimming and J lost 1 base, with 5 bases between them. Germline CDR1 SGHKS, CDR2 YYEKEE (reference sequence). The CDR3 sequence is CASSLLSNTEAFF. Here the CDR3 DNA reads TGTGCCAGCAGCTTGCTTTCGAACACTGAAGCTTTCTTT.

The DNA of the CDR3 is TGCGCCAGCAGCTGGAAACTCGGACAGCCTACCACCTTC. Protein product: CASSWKLGQPTTF. The J gene is TRBJ1-2, the V gene TRBV5-1, with a possible D match to TRBD1 (6 bases). The CDR3 has 13 amino acids. The V gene's germline CDR1 is SGHRS and CDR2 YFSETQ. Trimming left V 3 bases short and J 13 bases short, with 19 bases between.

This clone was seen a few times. Here the CDR3 DNA reads TGTGCCATCAGCCAAGACAGGGGCACTGAAGCTTTCTTT. Protein: CAISQDRGTEAFF. This chain connects TRBV10-3 to TRBJ1-1, with 8 positions matching TRBD1. The CDR3 contains 13 residues. Germline V gene sequence: CDR1 ENHRY, CDR2 SYGVKD. V lost 6 bases, J lost 4 bases, and 4 bases stayed unmatched.